This passage covers 7 T cell receptor beta chains from one sample sequenced in a study of OX40 agonist ivuxolimab in advanced cancers. Clones were sequenced by immunoSEQ multiplex PCR, and TCRdb holds only the in-frame ones, with some missing. Of about 81,000 clones listed, about 86% are singletons. The sequencing here drew on CD4+ or CD8+ T cells sorted from blood, taken in a trial of the OX40 agonist ivuxolimab. These TCRs come from an adult with an advanced solid tumor such as melanoma, head and neck, liver or kidney cancer.

This chain connects TRBV6-5 to TRBJ2-5; 8 nucleotides agree with TRBD1. This CDR3 has 15 residues. Germline CDR1 and CDR2: MNHEY and SVGAGI. V lost 8 bases to trimming and J lost 3 bases; unmatched junction nucleotides: 11. CDR3 sequence reads: CASGQGARSEETQYF. The CDR3, as DNA: TGTGCCAGCGGGCAGGGGGCGCGATCTGAAGAGACCCAGTACTTC.

The chain joins TRBV28 to TRBJ1-5; 8 bases agree with TRBD1. The ends lost 5 bases at V and 7 bases at J; junction bases unmatched: 10. Germline V gene lookup returns CDR1 MDHEN and CDR2 SYDVKM. The CDR3 has 15 amino acids. Written as DNA, the CDR3 is TGTGCCAGCAGTGGTATCACAGGGGGGGGACAGCCCCAGCATTTT. It translates to CASSGITGGGQPQHF.

The chain recombines TRBV28 with TRBJ1-2; 8 nucleotides agree with TRBD1. Germline CDR1 and CDR2: MDHEN and SYDVKM. The CDR3 is 11 amino acids. V lost 5 bases and J lost 7; bases outside the gene matches: 0. The CDR3 DNA follows: TGTGCCAGCAGTGGACAGGGTGGCTACACCTTC. As protein: CASSGQGGYTF.

This chain links TRBV6-5 with TRBJ2-7; no definite D call. This CDR3 contains 11 residues. CDR1 and CDR2 from the germline V gene are MNHEY and SVGAGI. The V end lost 7 bases, the J end lost 4 bases, and 8 bases lay between the germline ends. The CDR3 DNA follows: TGTGCCAGCACGGACGGATACGAGCAGTACTTC. Amino acid sequence: CASTDGYEQYF.

The CDR3 loop reads CASSKTESGYTF. The CDR3 DNA reads as TGTGCCAGCAGTAAGACAGAATCCGGCTACACCTTC. V usage is TRBV6-6 and J usage is TRBJ1-2; D might be TRBD1 (5 bases). Germline V gives CDR1 MNHNY, CDR2 SVGAGI (reference sequence). The CDR3 is made up of 12 amino acids. V was trimmed by 5 bases and J by 8 bases, leaving 12 bases between them.

V usage is TRBV7-9 and J usage is TRBJ2-5, with 7 bases that match TRBD2. Judging by the DNA end, TRBJ2-7 fits better; the J call may be wrong. CDR1 is SEHNR and CDR2 is FQNEAQ in the germline V gene (reference sequence). CDR3 length: 14 residues. CDR3 nucleotides: TGTGCCAGCACCTCGACGGGAGGCCGGAACGAGCAGTACTTC. It is translated as CASTSTGGRNEQYF.

The chain joins TRBV7-2 to TRBJ1-6; no firm D call. This CDR3 region has 15 residues. With 0 bases removed from V and 8 bases from J, the gap between germline ends came to 11 bases. In germline, CDR1 is SGHTA, CDR2 FQGNSA. This chain's CDR3 is CASSLAGAGYSPLHF. The CDR3 region has the DNA TGTGCCAGCAGCTTAGCGGGCGCAGGTTATTCACCCCTCCACTTT.